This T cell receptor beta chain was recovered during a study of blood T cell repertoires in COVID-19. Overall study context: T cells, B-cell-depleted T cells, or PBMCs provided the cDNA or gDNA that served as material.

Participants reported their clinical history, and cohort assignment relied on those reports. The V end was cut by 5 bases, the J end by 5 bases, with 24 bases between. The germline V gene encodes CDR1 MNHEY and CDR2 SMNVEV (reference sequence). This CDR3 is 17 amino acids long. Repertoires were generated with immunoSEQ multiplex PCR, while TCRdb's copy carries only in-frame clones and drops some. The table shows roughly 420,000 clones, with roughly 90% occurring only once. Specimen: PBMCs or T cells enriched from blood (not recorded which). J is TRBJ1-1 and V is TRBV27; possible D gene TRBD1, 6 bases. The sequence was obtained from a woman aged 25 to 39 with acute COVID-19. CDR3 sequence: CASSPYRAEEARTEAFF. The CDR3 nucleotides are TGTGCCAGCAGTCCCTACAGGGCCGAAGAAGCTAGGACTGAAGCTTTCTTT.